The 12 T cell receptor beta chains reported below all come from one sample, sequenced in a study of cytomegalovirus exposure and HLA in healthy donors. The primer mix had 60 Vbeta and 13 Jbeta primers. Clones were read by immunoSEQ multiplex PCR, and TCRdb kept only the in-frame ones, dropping some. The sample records about 84,000 clones, around four fifths being singletons. Sequencing input: PBMCs. All receptors come from a male donor in good health and CMV-seropositive.

This chain connects TRBV27 to TRBJ2-7, with D perhaps matching TRBD1 (7 bases). This CDR3 contains 13 residues. CDR1 is MNHEY and CDR2 is SMNVEV in the germline V gene (reference sequence). V was pared by 2 bases and J by 4 bases, with 9 bases between. In DNA form, the CDR3 reads TGTGCCAGCAGTTTAGCGGGACAGTACGAGCAGTACTTC. The encoded protein is CASSLAGQYEQYF.

J is TRBJ2-7 and V is TRBV7-2; D gene uncertain. V lost 6 bases and J 5 bases, leaving 11 bases between the germline ends. From germline, CDR1 is SGHTA and CDR2 FQGNSA. The CDR3 spans 12 residues. The CDR3 protein is CASSLSKNEQYF. The CDR3 region has the DNA TGTGCCAGCAGTTTGAGTAAGAACGAGCAGTACTTC. Drawing the rest from reference TRBV7-2 and TRBJ2-7, the complete variable domain is GAGVSQSPSNKVTEKGKDVELRCDPISGHTALYWYRQSLGQGLEFLIYFQGNSAPDKSGLPSDRFSAERTGGSVSTLTIQRTQQEDSAVYLCASSLSKNEQYFGPGTRLTVT.

The chain couples TRBV29-1 to TRBJ1-1; 8 bases match TRBD1. CDR1 is SQVTM and CDR2 is ANQGSEA in the germline V gene. V was clipped by 2 bases and J by 6 bases; unmatched bases: 8. The CDR3 is 14 residues long. The CDR3 DNA follows: TGCAGCGTTGAACAGGGGGCCGGTACGGCTGAAGCTTTCTTT. This translates into CSVEQGAGTAEAFF. Full variable domain (rest looked up from reference TRBV29-1 and TRBJ1-1): SAVISQKPSRDICQRGTSLTIQCQVDSQVTMMFWYRQQPGQSLTLIATANQGSEATYESGFVIDKFPISRPNLTFSTLTVSNMSPEDSSIYLCSVEQGAGTAEAFFGQGTRLTVV.

V and J are TRBV28 and TRBJ2-1; 9 nucleotides agree with TRBD2. Germline V gene data show CDR1 as MDHEN and CDR2 as SYDVKM. There are 16 residues in the CDR3. V lost 2 bases, J lost 8 bases, and 10 bases stayed unmatched. The CDR3 nucleotides are TGTGCCAGCAGTTTACCGGGCAGCGGGAGGTATGATGAGCAGTTCTTC. Translating it yields CASSLPGSGRYDEQFF.

The chain is built from TRBV2 and TRBJ2-1; 9 bases are a match to TRBD2. Looked up from germline, CDR1 is SNHLY and CDR2 is FYNNEI. The trim removed 8 bases at V and 7 bases at J, leaving 15 bases unmatched. CDR3 length: 16 residues. CDR3 in DNA: TGTGCCAGCGGGGGGCCGGTGTCTAGCGGGACGAATGAGCAGTTCTTC. It is translated as CASGGPVSSGTNEQFF.

The J gene is TRBJ2-7, the V gene TRBV6-5, with 8 bases aligning to TRBD2. Germline V CDR1 and CDR2: MNHEY, SVGAGI. The CDR3 length is 16 residues. J lost 2 bases, V lost 2 bases, and 8 bases had no gene match. The DNA for the CDR3 is TGTGCCAGCAGTTACCGGGTGGCGGGAGGTACCTACGAGCAGTACTTC. Its translation is CASSYRVAGGTYEQYF.

This chain joins TRBV10-3 and TRBJ2-5; 8 bases line up with TRBD2. Losses at the gene ends were 6 bases for V and 2 bases for J; bases not matched to a gene: 5. CDR1 and CDR2 from the germline V gene are ENHRY and SYGVKD. The CDR3 is made up of 14 amino acids. Written as DNA, the CDR3 is TGTGCCATCAGCCCACGGGGGGGACAAGAGACCCAGTACTTC. Translation gives CAISPRGGQETQYF.

This chain connects TRBV6-4 to TRBJ2-7; no reliable D call. Germline V gene lookup returns CDR1 MRHNA and CDR2 SNTAGT. Trimming stripped 6 bases from V and 3 bases from J, with 15 bases between. CDR3 length equals 14 residues. The CDR3 is CASRTNSPFYEQYF. DNA of the CDR3: TGTGCCAGCAGAACAAACAGTCCATTCTACGAGCAGTACTTC.

The chain recombines TRBV29-1 with TRBJ2-7, with D maybe TRBD2 (6 bases). The germline V gene has CDR1 SQVTM and CDR2 ANQGSEA. This CDR3 region has 14 residues. V lost 6 bases and J 1 base, leaving 16 bases between the germline ends. The CDR3 reads CSVSGREWSYEQYF. CDR3 sequence (DNA): TGCAGCGTCTCTGGGCGGGAATGGTCCTACGAGCAGTACTTC.

This sequence joins TRBV11-2 and TRBJ2-7, with 7 positions matching TRBD1. This CDR3 has 15 amino acids. Trimming at V came to 1 base and at J to 4 bases, leaving 7 bases not matched to a gene. The germline CDR1 and CDR2 sequences are SGHAT and FQNNGV. The CDR3 sequence is CASSLAPGGMYEQYF. CDR3 DNA: TGTGCCAGCAGCTTAGCCCCAGGGGGAATGTACGAGCAGTACTTC.

The chain couples TRBV5-4 to TRBJ2-3; D remains unclear. The germline V gene encodes CDR1 SGHNT and CDR2 YYREEE (reference sequence). V lost 0 bases, J lost 1 base, and 3 bases lay in between. The CDR3 length is 13 residues. The CDR3 loop is CASSLAGTDTQYF. CDR3 sequence (DNA): TGTGCCAGCAGCTTGGCCGGCACAGATACGCAGTATTTT.

This rearrangement joins TRBV6-1 to TRBJ2-7; a possible D gene is TRBD2 (6 bases). V gave up 4 bases and J gave up 0 bases, with 16 bases separating them. The V gene's germline CDR1 is MNHNS and CDR2 SASEGT. This CDR3 has 16 residues. The CDR3 here is CASSGLAWGGSYEQYF. Here the CDR3 DNA reads TGTGCCAGCAGTGGCCTTGCCTGGGGAGGCTCCTACGAGCAGTACTTC.